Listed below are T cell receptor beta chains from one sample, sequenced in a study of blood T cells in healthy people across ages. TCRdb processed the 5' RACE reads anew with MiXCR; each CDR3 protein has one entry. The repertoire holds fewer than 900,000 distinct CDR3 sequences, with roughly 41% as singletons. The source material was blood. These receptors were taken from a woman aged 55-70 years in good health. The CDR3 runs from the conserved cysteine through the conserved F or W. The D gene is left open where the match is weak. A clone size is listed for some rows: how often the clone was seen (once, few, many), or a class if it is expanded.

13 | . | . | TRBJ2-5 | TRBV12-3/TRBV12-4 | TGTGCCAGCAGTTCGTTGACGCAGGAGACCCAGTACTTC | CASSSLTQETQYF
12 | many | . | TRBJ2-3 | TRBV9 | TGTGCCAGCAGCGTAGAAGAGGATACGCAGTATTTT | CASSVEEDTQYF
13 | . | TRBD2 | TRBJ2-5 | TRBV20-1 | TGCAGTGCTACACTAGCGGGTGTCAATGAGCAGTACTTC | CSATLAGVNEQYF
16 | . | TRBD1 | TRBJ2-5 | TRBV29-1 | TGCAGCGTTGAAGCCGGTGCCTTGACAGGGGATCCGGCCCAGTACTTC | CSVEAGALTGDPAQYF
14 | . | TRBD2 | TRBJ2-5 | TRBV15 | TGTGCCACCAGCGATAGCGGGGGGGTTGAGACCCAGTACTTC | CATSDSGGVETQYF
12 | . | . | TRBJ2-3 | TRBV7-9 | TGTGCCAGCATTCTCCCGATAGATACGCAGTATTTT | CASILPIDTQYF
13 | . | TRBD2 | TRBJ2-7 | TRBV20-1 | TGCAGTGCTAGAGGGGGCGGGGGTCGCGAGCAGTACTTC | CSARGGGGREQYF
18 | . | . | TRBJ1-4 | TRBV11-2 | TGTGCCAGCAGCTTGGCCAAACGGGACCTCGCAACTAATGAAAAACTGTTTTTT | CASSLAKRDLATNEKLFF
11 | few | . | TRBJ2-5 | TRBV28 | TGTGCCAGCAGTGCGCCCTCTAAGCAGTACTTC | CASSAPSKQYF
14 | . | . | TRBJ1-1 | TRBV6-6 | TGTGCCAGCAGTTACCGACAGGAGAACACTGAAGCTTTCTTT | CASSYRQENTEAFF
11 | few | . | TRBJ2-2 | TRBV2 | TGTGCCAGCATGAGTACCGGGGAGCTGTTTTTT | CASMSTGELFF
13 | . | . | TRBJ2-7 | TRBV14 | TGTGCCAGCAGCCAAGGGGCCTACTACGAGCAGTACTTC | CASSQGAYYEQYF
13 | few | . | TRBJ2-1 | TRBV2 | TGTGCCCACGCAAGGGAAATCTACAATGAGCAGTTCTTC | CAHAREIYNEQFF
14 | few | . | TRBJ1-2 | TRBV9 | TGTGCCAGCAGCGTAGGAGGCTCAAGCTATGGCTACACCTTC | CASSVGGSSYGYTF
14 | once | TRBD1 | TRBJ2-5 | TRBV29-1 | TGCAGCGTTGTTCCGGGACAGGGTCCGGAGACCCAGTACTTC | CSVVPGQGPETQYF
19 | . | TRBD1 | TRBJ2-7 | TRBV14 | TGTGCCAGCAGCCAAGATCGGGGCAGGGGGAATCCTCCCTCCTACGAGCAGTACTTC | CASSQDRGRGNPPSYEQYF
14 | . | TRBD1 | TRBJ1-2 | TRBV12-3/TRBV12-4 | TGTGCCAGCAGTTTTTGGGGACAGGACTATGGCTACACCTTC | CASSFWGQDYGYTF
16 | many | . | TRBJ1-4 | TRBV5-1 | TGCGCCAGCAGCGCGGGGACTGATTTCGGAAATGAAAAACTGTTTTTT | CASSAGTDFGNEKLFF
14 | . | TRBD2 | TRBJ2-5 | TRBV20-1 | TGCAGTGCCAAGAAACTAGCGAAACAAGAGACCCAGTACTTC | CSAKKLAKQETQYF
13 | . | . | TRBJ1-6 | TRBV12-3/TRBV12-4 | TGTGCCAGCAGTCACAGGTTTAATGCACCCCTCCACTTT | CASSHRFNAPLHF
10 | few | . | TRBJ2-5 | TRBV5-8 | TGTGCCAGCCTCCCGGCAGAGCAGTACTTC | CASLPAEQYF
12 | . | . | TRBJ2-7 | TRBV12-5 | TGTGCTAGTGGCCGTTTCCTGGGAGAGCAGTACTTC | CASGRFLGEQYF
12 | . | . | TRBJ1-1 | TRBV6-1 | TGTGCCAGCAGTGCGAGGGTGAGTGAAGCTTTCTTT | CASSARVSEAFF
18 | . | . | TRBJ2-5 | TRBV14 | TGTGCCAGCAGCCAATGGGCTGCGGCTGCGGGGTCCCCTGAGACCCAGTACTTC | CASSQWAAAAGSPETQYF
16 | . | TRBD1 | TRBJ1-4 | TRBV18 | TGTGCCAGCTCACCGCCATCGACAGGGTACAATGAAAAACTGTTTTTT | CASSPPSTGYNEKLFF
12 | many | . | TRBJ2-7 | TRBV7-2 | TGTGCCAGCAGTCGCGGGCAGTACGAGCAGTACTTC | CASSRGQYEQYF
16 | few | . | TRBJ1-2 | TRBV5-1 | TGCGCCAGCAGCTTGGCCGCGACGGGGCCGGACTATGGCTACACCTTC | CASSLAATGPDYGYTF
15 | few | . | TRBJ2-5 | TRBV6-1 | TGTGCCGGCAGTGATTTAGGGTCGGGCGAAGAGACCCAGTACTTC | CAGSDLGSGEETQYF
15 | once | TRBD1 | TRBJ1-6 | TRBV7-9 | TGTGCCAGCAGCTCACAGGGGGTTACGGCTTCACCCCTCCACTTT | CASSSQGVTASPLHF
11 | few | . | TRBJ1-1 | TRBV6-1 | TGTGCCAGCAGTGAACGTCAGGGAGCTTTCTTT | CASSERQGAFF
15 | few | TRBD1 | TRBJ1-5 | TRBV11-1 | TGTGCCAGCAGCCCCGGGACAGGGGAGGCTCAGCCCCAGCATTTT | CASSPGTGEAQPQHF
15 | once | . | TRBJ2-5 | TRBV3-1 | TGTGCCAGCAGCCAACCTAACGTGGGGGGAGAGACCCAGTACTTC | CASSQPNVGGETQYF
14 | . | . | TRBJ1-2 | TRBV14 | TGTGCCAGCAGCCTACAAGTAAGGGACTATGGCTACACCTTC | CASSLQVRDYGYTF
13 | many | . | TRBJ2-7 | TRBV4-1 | TGCGCCAGCAGCCAAGACCCCAGGTACGAGCAGTACTTC | CASSQDPRYEQYF
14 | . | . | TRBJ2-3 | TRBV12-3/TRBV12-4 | TGTGCCAGCGGGGAAGGGGGATGGAGAGATACGCAGTATTTT | CASGEGGWRDTQYF
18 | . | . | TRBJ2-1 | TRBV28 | TGTGCCAGCAGTTCCGCGGGACAGGGGAGCGGGAGGAACAATGAGCAGTTCTTC | CASSSAGQGSGRNNEQFF
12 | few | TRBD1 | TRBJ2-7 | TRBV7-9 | TGTGCCACACGACAGGGGGCCTACGAGCAGTACTTC | CATRQGAYEQYF
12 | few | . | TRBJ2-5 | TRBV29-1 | TGCAGCGGGGGGCTACCGCAAGAGACCCAGTACTTC | CSGGLPQETQYF
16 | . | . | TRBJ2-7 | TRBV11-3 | TGTGCCAGCAGCTTAGAAATGTTGGTCAGCTCCTACGAGCAGTACTTC | CASSLEMLVSSYEQYF
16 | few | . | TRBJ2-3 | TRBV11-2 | TGTGCCAGCAGCTTAGGTTCCGGCCCCTGGGCAGATACGCAGTATTTT | CASSLGSGPWADTQYF
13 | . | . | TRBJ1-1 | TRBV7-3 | TGTGCCAGCAGCCCCGACCTGAACACTGAAGCTTTCTTT | CASSPDLNTEAFF
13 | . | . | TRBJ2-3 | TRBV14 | TGTGCCAGCAGCCAAGACTACACAGATACGCAGTATTTT | CASSQDYTDTQYF
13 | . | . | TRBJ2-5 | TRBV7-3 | TGTGCCAGCAGCTCCCTAGTTGACAATGAGCAGTACTTC | CASSSLVDNEQYF
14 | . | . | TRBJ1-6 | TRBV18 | TGTGCCAGCTCACCGGGATGGGAAAGATCACCCCTCCACTTT | CASSPGWERSPLHF
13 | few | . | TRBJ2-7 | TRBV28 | TGTGCCAGCGCCACAGGTCGAGGGCGCGAGCAGTACTTC | CASATGRGREQYF
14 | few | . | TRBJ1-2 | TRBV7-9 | TGTGCCAGCAGCCCCGGCGGGCTCCCCTATGGCTACACCTTC | CASSPGGLPYGYTF
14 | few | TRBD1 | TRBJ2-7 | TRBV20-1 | TGCAGTGCTAGACCTGACAGGGGGCCCTACGAGCAGTACTTC | CSARPDRGPYEQYF
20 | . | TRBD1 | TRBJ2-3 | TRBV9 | TGTGCCAGCAATGCCCCCGACCCGAGGACAGGGATCTTCGTCACAGATACGCAGTATTTT | CASNAPDPRTGIFVTDTQYF
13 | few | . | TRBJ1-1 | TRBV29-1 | TGCAGCGTTGATATAGGGGGACGCACTGAAGCTTTCTTT | CSVDIGGRTEAFF
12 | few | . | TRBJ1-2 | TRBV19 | TGTGCCAGTAGTACTAATGTGAATGGCTACACCTTC | CASSTNVNGYTF
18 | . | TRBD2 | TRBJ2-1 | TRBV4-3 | TGCGCCAGCAGCCAAGCGAGGCACGGGACTAGCGGGAGTAATGAGCAGTTCTTC | CASSQARHGTSGSNEQFF
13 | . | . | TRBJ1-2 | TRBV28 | TGTGCCAGCACCCTACCCCACGGCGATGGCTACACCTTC | CASTLPHGDGYTF
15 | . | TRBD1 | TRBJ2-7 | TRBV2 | TGTGCCAGCCGACTTAGGACAGGGAGTTCCTACGAGCAGTACTTC | CASRLRTGSSYEQYF
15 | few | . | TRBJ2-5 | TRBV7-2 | TGTGCCAGCAGCTTAGTCCCTCCGGGAGTGGACGAGCGGTACTTC | CASSLVPPGVDERYF
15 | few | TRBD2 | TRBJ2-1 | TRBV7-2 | TGTGCCAGCAGCTTAGCGCGGGGGGGTAGAAATGAGCAGTTCTTC | CASSLARGGRNEQFF